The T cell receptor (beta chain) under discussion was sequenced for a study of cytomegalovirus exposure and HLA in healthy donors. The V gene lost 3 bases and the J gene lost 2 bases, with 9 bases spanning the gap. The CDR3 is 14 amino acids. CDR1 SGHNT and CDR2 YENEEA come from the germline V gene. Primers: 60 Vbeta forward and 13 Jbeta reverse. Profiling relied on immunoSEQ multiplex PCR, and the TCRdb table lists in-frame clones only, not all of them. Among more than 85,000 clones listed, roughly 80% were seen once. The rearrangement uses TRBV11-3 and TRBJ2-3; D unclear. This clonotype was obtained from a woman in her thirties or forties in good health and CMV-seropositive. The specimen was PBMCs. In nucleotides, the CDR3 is TGTGCCAGCAGCTTTCAGTCAACCACAGATACGCAGTATTTT. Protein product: CASSFQSTTDTQYF.